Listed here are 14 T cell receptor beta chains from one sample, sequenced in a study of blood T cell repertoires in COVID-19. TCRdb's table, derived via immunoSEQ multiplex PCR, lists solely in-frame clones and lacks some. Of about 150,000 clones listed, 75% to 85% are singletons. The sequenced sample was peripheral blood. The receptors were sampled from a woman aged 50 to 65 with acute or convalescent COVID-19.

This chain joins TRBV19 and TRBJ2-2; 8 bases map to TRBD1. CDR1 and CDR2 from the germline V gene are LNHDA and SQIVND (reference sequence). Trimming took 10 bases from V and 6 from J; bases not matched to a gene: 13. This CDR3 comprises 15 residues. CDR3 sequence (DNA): TGTGCCACCCAGTTAAGGACAGGGAAGGCCGGGGAGCTGTTTTTT. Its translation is CATQLRTGKAGELFF.

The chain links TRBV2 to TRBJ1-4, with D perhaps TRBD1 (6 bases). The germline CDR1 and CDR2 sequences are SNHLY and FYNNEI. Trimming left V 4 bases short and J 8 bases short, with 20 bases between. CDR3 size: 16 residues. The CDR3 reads CASSGLGLTGLEKLFF. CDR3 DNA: TGTGCCAGCAGTGGTCTCGGGCTTACAGGGTTGGAAAAACTGTTTTTT.

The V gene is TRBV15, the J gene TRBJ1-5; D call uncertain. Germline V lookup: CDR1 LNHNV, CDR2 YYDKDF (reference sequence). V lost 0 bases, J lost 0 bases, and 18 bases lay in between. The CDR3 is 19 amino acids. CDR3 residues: CATSRDRYGIVNSNQPQHF. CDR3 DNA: TGTGCCACCAGCAGAGATCGGTATGGTATAGTGAATAGCAATCAGCCCCAGCATTTT.

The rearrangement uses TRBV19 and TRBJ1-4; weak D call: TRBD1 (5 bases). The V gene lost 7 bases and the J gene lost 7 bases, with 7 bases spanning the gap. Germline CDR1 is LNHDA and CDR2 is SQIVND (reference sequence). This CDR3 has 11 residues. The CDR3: CASNRFEKLFF. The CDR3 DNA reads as TGTGCCAGTAACAGGTTTGAAAAACTGTTTTTT. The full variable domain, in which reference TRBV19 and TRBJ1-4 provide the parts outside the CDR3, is DGGITQSPKYLFRKEGQNVTLSCEQNLNHDAMYWYRQDPGQGLRLIYYSQIVNDFQKGDIAEGYSVSREKKESFPLTVTSAQKNPTAFYLCASNRFEKLFFGSGTQLSVL.

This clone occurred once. DNA for the CDR3: TGTGCCAGCAGGGAGGGTCTTAACTATGGCTACACCTTC. Translated, it gives CASREGLNYGYTF. The chain links TRBV2 to TRBJ1-2; D remains unclear. Trimming took off 6 bases at V and 1 base at J, with 9 bases between the two ends. Germline V gives CDR1 SNHLY, CDR2 FYNNEI. The CDR3 contains 13 residues. Looking up the rest from reference TRBV2 and TRBJ1-2 gives the full variable domain: EPEVTQTPSHQVTQMGQEVILRCVPISNHLYFYWYRQILGQKVEFLVSFYNNEISEKSEIFDDQFSVERPDGSNFTLKIRSTKLEDSAMYFCASREGLNYGYTFGSGTRLTVV.

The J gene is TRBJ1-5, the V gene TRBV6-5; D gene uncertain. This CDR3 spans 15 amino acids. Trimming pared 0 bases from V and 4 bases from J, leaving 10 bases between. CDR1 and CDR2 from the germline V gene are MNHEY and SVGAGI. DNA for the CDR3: TGTGCCAGCAGTTACTCCCGGGCGGGGAATCAGCCCCAGCATTTT. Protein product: CASSYSRAGNQPQHF.

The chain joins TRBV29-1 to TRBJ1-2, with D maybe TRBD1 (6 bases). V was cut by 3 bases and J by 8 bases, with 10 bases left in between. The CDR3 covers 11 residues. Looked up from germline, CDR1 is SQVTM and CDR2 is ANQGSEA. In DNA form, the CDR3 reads TGCAGCGTTGATTCGGGGGGCGGCTACACCTTC. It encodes CSVDSGGGYTF.

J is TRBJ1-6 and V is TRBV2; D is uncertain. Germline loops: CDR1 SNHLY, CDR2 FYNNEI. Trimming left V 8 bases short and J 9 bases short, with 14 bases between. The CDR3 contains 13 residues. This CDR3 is CASGRESVSPLHF. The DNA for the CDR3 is TGTGCCAGCGGGCGGGAATCGGTTTCACCCCTCCACTTT.

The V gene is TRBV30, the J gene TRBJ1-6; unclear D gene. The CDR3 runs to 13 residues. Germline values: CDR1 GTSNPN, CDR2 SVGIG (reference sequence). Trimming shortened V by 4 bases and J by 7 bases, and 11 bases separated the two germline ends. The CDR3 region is CAWTAGRNSPLHF. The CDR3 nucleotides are TGTGCCTGGACGGCGGGGAGGAATTCACCCCTCCACTTT.

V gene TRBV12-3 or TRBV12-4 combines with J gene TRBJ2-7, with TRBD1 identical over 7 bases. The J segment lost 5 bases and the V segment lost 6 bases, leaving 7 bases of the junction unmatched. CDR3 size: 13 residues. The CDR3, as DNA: TGTGCCAGCAGCCCGACAGGGACAAACGAGCAGTACTTC. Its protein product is CASSPTGTNEQYF.

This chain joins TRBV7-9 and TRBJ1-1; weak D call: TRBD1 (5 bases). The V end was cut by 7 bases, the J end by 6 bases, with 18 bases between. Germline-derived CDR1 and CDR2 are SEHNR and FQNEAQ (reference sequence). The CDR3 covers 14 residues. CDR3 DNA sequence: TGTGCCAGCACCGGTCAGGGCACGGGGGCTGAAGCTTTCTTT. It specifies CASTGQGTGAEAFF. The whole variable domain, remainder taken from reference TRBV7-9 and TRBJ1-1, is DTGVSQNPRHKITKRGQNVTFRCDPISEHNRLYWYRQTLGQGPEFLTYFQNEAQLEKSRLLSDRFSAERPKGSFSTLEIQRTEQGDSAMYLCASTGQGTGAEAFFGQGTRLTVV.

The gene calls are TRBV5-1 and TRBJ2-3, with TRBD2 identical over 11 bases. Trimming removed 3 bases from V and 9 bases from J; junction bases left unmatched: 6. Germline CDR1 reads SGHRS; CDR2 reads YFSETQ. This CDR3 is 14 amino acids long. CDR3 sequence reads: CASSSTSGGGTQYF. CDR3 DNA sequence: TGCGCCAGCAGCTCTACTAGCGGGGGCGGGACGCAGTATTTT.

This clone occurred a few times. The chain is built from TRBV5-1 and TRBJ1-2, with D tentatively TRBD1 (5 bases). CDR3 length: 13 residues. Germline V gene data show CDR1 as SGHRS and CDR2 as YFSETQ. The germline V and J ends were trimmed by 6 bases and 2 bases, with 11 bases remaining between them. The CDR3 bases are TGCGCCAGCACCGATCAGGGAAACTATGGCTACACCTTC. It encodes CASTDQGNYGYTF. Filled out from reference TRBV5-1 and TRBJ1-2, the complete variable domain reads KAGVTQTPRYLIKTRGQQVTLSCSPISGHRSVSWYQQTPGQGLQFLFEYFSETQRNKGNFPGRFSGRQFSNSRSEMNVSTLELGDSALYLCASTDQGNYGYTFGSGTRLTVV.

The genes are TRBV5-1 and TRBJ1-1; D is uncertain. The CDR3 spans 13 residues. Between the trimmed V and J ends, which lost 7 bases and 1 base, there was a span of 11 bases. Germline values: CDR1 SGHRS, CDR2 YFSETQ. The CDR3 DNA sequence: TGCGCCAGCTTCCGGGGAGGGAACACTGAAGCTTTCTTT. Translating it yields CASFRGGNTEAFF.